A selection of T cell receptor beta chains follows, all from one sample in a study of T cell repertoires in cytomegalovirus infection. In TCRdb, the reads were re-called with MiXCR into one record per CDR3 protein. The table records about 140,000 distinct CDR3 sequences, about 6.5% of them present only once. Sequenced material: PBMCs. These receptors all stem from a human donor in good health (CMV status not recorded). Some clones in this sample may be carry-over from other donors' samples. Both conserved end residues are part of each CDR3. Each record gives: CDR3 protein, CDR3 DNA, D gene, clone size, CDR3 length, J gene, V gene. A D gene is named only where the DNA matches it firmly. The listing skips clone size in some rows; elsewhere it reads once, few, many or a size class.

cdr3_aa: CASKGVGGAGNIQYF
cdr3_nt: TGTGCCAGCAAGGGGGTTGGGGGGGCCGGGAACATTCAGTACTTC
d_call: NA
clone_size: many
cdr3_length: 15
j_call: TRBJ2-4
v_call: TRBV28

cdr3_aa: CASSLRPGHEINNSPLHF
cdr3_nt: TGTGCCAGCAGCCTACGCCCGGGACACGAGATCAATAATTCACCCCTCCACTTT
d_call: NA
clone_size: many
cdr3_length: 18
j_call: TRBJ1-6
v_call: TRBV7-2

cdr3_aa: CSVVGSGQGLNYGYTF
cdr3_nt: TGCAGCGTTGTCGGTTCAGGTCAGGGGCTTAACTATGGCTACACCTTC
d_call: NA
clone_size: few
cdr3_length: 16
j_call: TRBJ1-2
v_call: TRBV29-1

cdr3_aa: CASSLAAGETQYF
cdr3_nt: TGTGCCAGCAGCTTAGCGGCAGGAGAGACCCAGTACTTC
d_call: NA
clone_size: NA
cdr3_length: 13
j_call: TRBJ2-5
v_call: TRBV12-3/TRBV12-4

cdr3_aa: CASSRDIYNSPLHF
cdr3_nt: TGCGCCAGCAGCCGGGACATTTATAATTCACCCCTCCACTTT
d_call: NA
clone_size: few
cdr3_length: 14
j_call: TRBJ1-6
v_call: TRBV5-1

cdr3_aa: CASTRAQPNWSYTF
cdr3_nt: TGTGCCAGCACCAGGGCCCAGCCTAACTGGAGCTACACCTTC
d_call: NA
clone_size: many
cdr3_length: 14
j_call: TRBJ1-2
v_call: TRBV7-2

cdr3_aa: CASSPTGFSSYNEQFF
cdr3_nt: TGTGCCAGCAGTCCGACGGGGTTCAGCTCCTACAATGAGCAGTTCTTC
d_call: NA
clone_size: many
cdr3_length: 16
j_call: TRBJ2-1
v_call: TRBV7-7

cdr3_aa: CAWKARYEQYF
cdr3_nt: TGTGCCTGGAAGGCTCGCTACGAGCAGTACTTC
d_call: NA
clone_size: few
cdr3_length: 11
j_call: TRBJ2-7
v_call: TRBV30

cdr3_aa: CASSTTGNEQFF
cdr3_nt: TGTGCCAGCAGTACGACAGGGAATGAGCAGTTCTTC
d_call: TRBD1
clone_size: many
cdr3_length: 12
j_call: TRBJ2-1
v_call: TRBV6-6

cdr3_aa: CASSRITGATLNTEAFF
cdr3_nt: TGTGCCAGCAGTCGTATTACCGGGGCAACTTTGAACACTGAAGCTTTCTTT
d_call: NA
clone_size: many
cdr3_length: 17
j_call: TRBJ1-1
v_call: TRBV7-6

cdr3_aa: CSVDQLAETQYF
cdr3_nt: TGCAGCGTTGATCAACTAGCAGAGACCCAGTACTTC
d_call: NA
clone_size: NA
cdr3_length: 12
j_call: TRBJ2-5
v_call: TRBV29-1

cdr3_aa: CASSQDTSRHEQYF
cdr3_nt: TGCGCCAGCAGCCAAGACACTTCGAGGCACGAGCAGTACTTC
d_call: NA
clone_size: many
cdr3_length: 14
j_call: TRBJ2-7
v_call: TRBV4-3